One and the same sample provided the 13 T cell receptor beta chains below, sequenced in a study of human CD4 T cells and Enterobacteriaceae. Libraries were prepared by immunoSEQ multiplex PCR; TCRdb keeps only in-frame clonotypes and omits some of them. The sample lists 25,000 to 30,000 clones, roughly 79% occurring once. Sorting took every CD4+ cell except CD45RA+CCR7+CD95- naive cells, reaching over 95% purity. Specimen: memory CD4+ T cells from blood. Receptors originate from a human donor in good health.

The chain couples TRBV27 to TRBJ2-1; TRBD1 matches 9 bases. V shed 5 bases and J 8 bases; nucleotides not matched to a gene: 10. The CDR3 length is 15 residues. CDR1 and CDR2 from the germline V gene are MNHEY and SMNVEV (reference sequence). The CDR3: CASSPRDRARDEQFF. Here the CDR3 DNA reads TGTGCCAGCAGTCCTCGGGACAGGGCAAGGGATGAGCAGTTCTTC.

The chain joins TRBV4-2 to TRBJ2-6; tentative D call: TRBD2 (5 bases). CDR1 is LGHNA and CDR2 is YNFKEQ in the germline V gene. The CDR3 loop spans 17 amino acids. Deletions cut 0 bases from V and 0 bases from J, with 9 bases between. The CDR3 is CASSQESSVSGANVLTF. The CDR3 DNA follows: TGTGCCAGCAGCCAAGAAAGTAGCGTCTCTGGGGCCAACGTCCTGACTTTC.

This chain connects TRBV14 to TRBJ2-5; no reliable D call. Trimming removed 1 base from V and 4 bases from J, with 1 base in between. The CDR3 has 11 amino acids. The germline V gene encodes CDR1 SGHDN and CDR2 FVKESK. In nucleotides, the CDR3 is TGTGCCAGCAGCCAAGTAGAGACCCAGTACTTC. It encodes CASSQVETQYF.

This clone was counted only a few times. The rearrangement joins TRBV30 to TRBJ2-3, with 8 bases fitting TRBD2. The CDR3 has 12 amino acids. CDR1 is GTSNPN, CDR2 SVGIG, per germline (reference sequence). The CDR3 reads CATSGSTDTQYF. As DNA, the CDR3 is TGTGCAACTAGCGGCAGCACAGATACGCAGTATTTT. Full variable domain (outside the CDR3, taken from reference TRBV30 and TRBJ2-3): SQTIHQWPATLVQPVGSPLSLECTVEGTSNPNLYWYRQAAGRGLQLLFYSVGIGQISSEVPQNLSASRPQDRQFILSSKKLLLSDSGFYLCATSGSTDTQYFGPGTRLTVL.

The V call is TRBV7-9, the J call TRBJ1-4, with TRBD1 identical over 8 bases. Germline loops: CDR1 SEHNR, CDR2 FQNEAQ (reference sequence). The CDR3 runs 16 residues. Losses at the gene ends were 4 bases for V and 8 bases for J; bases not matched to a gene: 12. CDR3 sequence: CASSSSRTGRGEKLFF. The CDR3 bases are TGTGCCAGCAGCTCTTCCAGGACAGGGCGAGGAGAAAAACTGTTTTTT.

The chain links TRBV19 to TRBJ2-2, with 10 bases lining up with TRBD2. Trimming cost V 6 bases and J 5 bases; bases outside gene matches: 12. The CDR3 consists of 17 residues. CDR1 is LNHDA, CDR2 SQIVND, per germline (reference sequence). CDR3 sequence reads: CASRRIEGTSETGELFF. CDR3 nucleotides: TGTGCCAGTAGGAGGATTGAGGGGACTAGCGAGACCGGGGAGCTGTTTTTT.

The chain employs TRBV30 and TRBJ1-4; D remains ambiguous. The CDR3 runs to 17 residues. The V and J ends lost 3 bases and 8 bases respectively, with 25 bases between them. Germline V CDR1 and CDR2: GTSNPN, SVGIG (reference sequence). The CDR3 region has the DNA TGTGCCTGGAGCAATGGACGCTTCGGAATACTTGAGGAAAAACTGTTTTTT. Protein product: CAWSNGRFGILEEKLFF.

The chain combines TRBV4-2 with TRBJ2-7; 9 bases agree with TRBD1. Trimming cost V 0 bases and J 7 bases; bases outside gene matches: 7. The CDR3 covers 15 residues. CDR1 LGHNA and CDR2 YNFKEQ come from the germline V gene. The CDR3 loop reads CASSQDWDRVGEQYF. The CDR3, as DNA: TGTGCCAGCAGCCAAGATTGGGACAGGGTTGGAGAGCAGTACTTC.

CDR3 nucleotides: TGTGCCAGCAGTTCCCCTACGGGAGGGTCGAATGAGCAGTTCTTC. As protein: CASSSPTGGSNEQFF. This sequence joins TRBV28 and TRBJ2-1; 8 nucleotides align to TRBD2. CDR1 MDHEN and CDR2 SYDVKM come from the germline V gene. V dropped 4 bases and J dropped 7; count of bases not matched to a gene: 9. There are 15 residues in the CDR3.

The genes are TRBV5-1 and TRBJ2-3, with D perhaps matching TRBD1 (6 bases). Germline lookup yields CDR1 SGHRS and CDR2 YFSETQ. The V and J ends lost 1 base and 3 bases respectively, with 12 bases between them. The CDR3 covers 15 residues. The chain's CDR3 is CASSLIRGRTDTQYF. Here the CDR3 DNA reads TGCGCCAGCAGCTTGATCAGGGGACGAACAGATACGCAGTATTTT.

The chain recombines TRBV30 with TRBJ1-4; 7 bases align to TRBD1. Germline assignment: CDR1 GTSNPN and CDR2 SVGIG (reference sequence). V lost 2 bases, J lost 5 bases, and 11 bases stayed unmatched. The CDR3 covers 16 residues. CDR3 nucleotide sequence: TGTGCCTGGAGTAGGGCAGGGGGTCTTCGGAATGAAAAACTGTTTTTT. Residues: CAWSRAGGLRNEKLFF.

This rearrangement joins TRBV4-2 to TRBJ1-2; possible D gene TRBD1, 5 bases. The V and J ends lost 0 bases and 10 bases respectively, with 12 bases between them. The CDR3 totals 13 residues. From germline, CDR1 is LGHNA and CDR2 YNFKEQ. As DNA, the CDR3 is TGTGCCAGCAGCCAAGATGGCGACAGAGACTACACCTTC. Residues: CASSQDGDRDYTF.

As to this clone: The same CDR3 arises from other DNA sequences in this sample as well. V is TRBV5-1 and J is TRBJ2-5, with 10 bases that match TRBD2. Germline trimming cut 4 bases from V and 0 bases from J; bases unmatched to any gene: 9. CDR1 SGHRS and CDR2 YFSETQ come from the germline V gene. This CDR3 has 17 amino acids. This CDR3 is CASSPGLAVGYQETQYF. CDR3 DNA: TGCGCCAGCAGCCCAGGACTAGCGGTTGGGTACCAAGAGACCCAGTACTTC. Full variable domain (remainder filled in from reference TRBV5-1 and TRBJ2-5): KAGVTQTPRYLIKTRGQQVTLSCSPISGHRSVSWYQQTPGQGLQFLFEYFSETQRNKGNFPGRFSGRQFSNSRSEMNVSTLELGDSALYLCASSPGLAVGYQETQYFGPGTRLLVL.